What follows are 31 T cell receptor beta chains derived from one specimen sequenced in a study of T cell repertoires in aging, cancer and after chemotherapy. Amplification of TCR beta used genomic DNA extracted from peripheral blood. TRB rearrangements spanning V, D and J were amplified using mixed TRB-A/B primers. Each CDR3 protein gets one entry after TCRdb re-called the multiplex PCR reads with MiXCR. Among about 13,000 distinct CDR3 sequences listed, about 25% were seen once. Sequencing used blood. The receptors were gathered from a human donor in good health.

The chain couples TRBV20-1 to TRBJ1-1; tentatively, D is TRBD1 (5 bases). This CDR3 has 14 amino acids. The V gene's germline CDR1 is DFQATT and CDR2 SNEGSKA (reference sequence). Trimming took 0 bases from V and 1 from J, leaving 9 bases between them. The CDR3 reads CSARDLRGNTEAFF. The CDR3 DNA reads as TGCAGTGCTAGAGATTTGAGGGGGAACACTGAAGCTTTCTTT.

The chain employs TRBV12-3 or TRBV12-4 and TRBJ2-7, with 11 bases aligning to TRBD1. V shed 4 bases, J shed 7 bases, and the junction held 6 bases outside the gene matches. This CDR3 is built from 14 residues. CDR3 amino acids: CASSSLDRGHEQYF. As DNA, the CDR3 is TGTGCCAGCAGTTCGCTGGACAGGGGGCATGAGCAGTACTTC.

This clonotype was seen a handful of times. The chain joins TRBV7-2 to TRBJ1-2; TRBD1 matches 10 bases. This CDR3 region has 14 residues. Germline CDR1 reads SGHTA; CDR2 reads FQGNSA. Unmatched junction bases numbered 4, after V lost 6 bases and J lost 3 bases. The CDR3 coding sequence is TGTGCCAGCAGTTTTGACAGGGGGCACTATGGCTACACCTTC. Its translation: CASSFDRGHYGYTF.

The rearrangement links TRBV7-9 to TRBJ2-1, with D perhaps matching TRBD1 or TRBD2 (6 bases each). CDR3 length: 13 residues. Germline V gene lookup returns CDR1 SEHNR and CDR2 FQNEAQ (reference sequence). V lost 1 base and J 9 bases, leaving 10 bases between the germline ends. The CDR3 reads CASSLEGGGEQFF. In nucleotides, the CDR3 is TGTGCCAGCAGCTTAGAGGGGGGTGGTGAGCAGTTCTTC. Together with reference TRBV7-9 and TRBJ2-1, the CDR3 gives the full variable domain: DTGVSQNPRHKITKRGQNVTFRCDPISEHNRLYWYRQTLGQGPEFLTYFQNEAQLEKSRLLSDRFSAERPKGSFSTLEIQRTEQGDSAMYLCASSLEGGGEQFFGPGTRLTVL.

This clonotype was observed many times. The chain links TRBV10-3 to TRBJ2-6, with 9 bases fitting TRBD2. The germline V gene has CDR1 ENHRY and CDR2 SYGVKD. Losses at the gene ends were 8 bases for V and 2 bases for J; bases not matched to a gene: 4. This CDR3 has 15 amino acids. CDR3 DNA sequence: TGTGCCATCCTAGCGGGACTAACTGGGGCCAACGTCCTGACTTTC. Protein product: CAILAGLTGANVLTF.

The chain uses TRBV6-1 and TRBJ1-5, with TRBD1 matching 10 bases. Losses at the gene ends were 4 bases for V and 0 bases for J; bases not matched to a gene: 9. Germline V lookup: CDR1 MNHNS, CDR2 SASEGT. CDR3 length equals 18 residues. CDR3 sequence reads: CASSVGTGENDSNQPQHF. CDR3 coding DNA: TGTGCCAGCAGTGTGGGGACAGGGGAGAATGATAGCAATCAGCCCCAGCATTTT.

V usage is TRBV5-4 and J usage is TRBJ2-3; 9 nucleotides match TRBD2. The CDR3 length is 16 residues. Trimming at V came to 1 base and at J to 2 bases, leaving 5 bases not matched to a gene. Germline V gene data show CDR1 as SGHNT and CDR2 as YYREEE (reference sequence). For the CDR3, the DNA is TGTGCCAGCAGCTTGTACCTAGCGGGAATCACAGATACGCAGTATTTT. This codes for CASSLYLAGITDTQYF. The entire variable domain, with the rest obtained from reference TRBV5-4 and TRBJ2-3, is as follows: ETGVTQSPTHLIKTRGQQVTLRCSSQSGHNTVSWYQQALGQGPQFIFQYYREEENGRGNFPPRFSGLQFPNYSSELNVNALELDDSALYLCASSLYLAGITDTQYFGPGTRLTVL.

This chain joins TRBV5-4 and TRBJ2-7; D is unclear. This CDR3 region has 12 residues. Germline lookup yields CDR1 SGHNT and CDR2 YYREEE (reference sequence). Trimming cost V 3 bases and J 1 base, with 5 bases left between them. The CDR3 region has the DNA TGTGCCAGCAGCTCGGTTTCCTACGAGCAGTACTTC. Encoded protein: CASSSVSYEQYF.

The chain carries TRBV5-4 and TRBJ2-4; D is unresolved. Trimming pared 1 base from V and 0 bases from J, leaving 11 bases between. The germline V gene encodes CDR1 SGHNT and CDR2 YYREEE (reference sequence). The CDR3 spans 16 residues. The CDR3 sequence: CASSLFHGLAKNIQYF. Here the CDR3 DNA reads TGTGCCAGCAGCTTGTTTCACGGGCTAGCCAAAAACATTCAGTACTTC.

This chain uses TRBV20-1 with TRBJ2-3; maybe TRBD1 (6 bases). The CDR3 is 15 residues long. From germline, CDR1 is DFQATT and CDR2 SNEGSKA (reference sequence). Trimming left V 5 bases short and J 1 base short, with 16 bases between. CDR3 sequence reads: CSAGAPGERTDTQYF. The CDR3 DNA sequence: TGCAGTGCTGGAGCTCCAGGGGAACGCACAGATACGCAGTATTTT.

Only a few counts were recorded for this clonotype. The CDR3 is CASSYPTGVGTEAFF. The CDR3 nucleotides read TGTGCCAGCAGTTACCCCACAGGGGTAGGCACTGAAGCTTTCTTT. J is TRBJ1-1 and V is TRBV6-5; TRBD1 matches 7 bases. V was pared by 2 bases and J by 4 bases, with 7 bases of the junction left unmatched. The germline V gene has CDR1 MNHEY and CDR2 SVGAGI. CDR3 length: 15 residues.

This clonotype was picked up one time. This may come from a read error, since a much larger clone is one base off. This chain joins TRBV29-1 and TRBJ1-1; 7 bases agree with TRBD1. CDR3 size: 13 residues. Per germline, CDR1 SQVTM and CDR2 ANQGSEA. CDR3 nucleotide sequence: TGCAGCGTTGTGGGACAGATGAACGCTGAAGCTTTCTTT. Its protein product is CSVVGQMNAEAFF.

The sample holds a few counts of this clonotype. This chain joins TRBV6-2 or TRBV6-3 and TRBJ2-4; a weak D match, TRBD2 (7 bases). The CDR3 is made up of 12 amino acids. V was pared by 6 bases and J by 16 bases, with 19 bases between. Germline V CDR1 and CDR2: MNHEY, SVGEGT. CDR3 in DNA: TGTGCCAGCAGGGAGGGGGGGGCCACGCAATACTTC. Its protein product is CASREGGATQYF.

The rearrangement joins TRBV20-1 to TRBJ1-5, with 9 bases fitting TRBD1. Germline-derived CDR1 and CDR2 are DFQATT and SNEGSKA (reference sequence). With V trimmed by 0 bases and J by 7 bases, 4 bases remained unmatched. The CDR3 has 14 amino acids. CDR3 nucleotides: TGCAGTGCTAGAGAGGACAGGGGAAGACAGCCCCAGCATTTT. It specifies CSAREDRGRQPQHF.

The table lists this clonotype with a few counts. The gene calls are TRBV5-1 and TRBJ1-3, with D uncertain. The CDR3 contains 16 residues. V was shortened by 0 bases and J by 3 bases, with 13 bases between the two germline ends. CDR1 is SGHRS and CDR2 is YFSETQ in the germline V gene. CDR3 DNA sequence: TGCGCCAGCAGCTTGGCCGGCAGTATAGATGGAAACACCATATATTTT. Residues: CASSLAGSIDGNTIYF.

This clonotype is medium-sized within its sample. This rearrangement joins TRBV29-1 to TRBJ1-2; possibly TRBD1 for D (5 bases). The germline V and J ends were trimmed by 4 bases and 8 bases, with 14 bases remaining between them. Germline CDR1 is SQVTM and CDR2 is ANQGSEA. CDR3 size: 12 residues. This CDR3 is CSVGRRGDGYTF. The CDR3 bases are TGCAGCGTTGGCAGGAGGGGAGACGGCTACACCTTC.

In its sample, this clonotype was seen a few times. V and J are TRBV29-1 and TRBJ1-5, with TRBD1 matching 7 bases. CDR1 is SQVTM, CDR2 ANQGSEA, per germline. The CDR3 runs 14 residues. V lost 4 bases to trimming and J lost 6 bases; unmatched junction nucleotides: 9. CDR3 amino acids: CSVGVGGKRQPQHF. As DNA, the CDR3 is TGCAGCGTTGGGGTAGGGGGCAAGCGTCAGCCCCAGCATTTT.

In this sample, this clonotype turned up a few times. This chain links TRBV19 with TRBJ1-5; no clear D. Germline CDR1 is LNHDA and CDR2 is SQIVND (reference sequence). V dropped 2 bases and J dropped 5 bases, with 4 bases sitting between them. The CDR3 covers 12 residues. CDR3 sequence: CASSIFDQPQHF. The CDR3 DNA reads as TGTGCCAGTAGTATATTTGATCAGCCCCAGCATTTT.

This clonotype was counted a few times. The V call is TRBV28, the J call TRBJ2-3; no reliable D call. Germline-derived CDR1 and CDR2 are MDHEN and SYDVKM. The CDR3 is 15 amino acids. V lost 5 bases, J lost 0 bases, and 12 bases lay in between. The DNA for the CDR3 is TGTGCCAGCAGTCATCAGGCGGCAAGCACAGATACGCAGTATTTT. It is translated as CASSHQAASTDTQYF.

This sequence joins TRBV25-1 and TRBJ2-7; D remains ambiguous. Germline assignment: CDR1 MGHDK and CDR2 SYGVNS. The CDR3 totals 14 residues. Trimming removed 2 bases from V and 2 bases from J, with 10 bases in between. CDR3 region: CASSERGNPYEQYF. The CDR3 bases are TGTGCCAGCAGTGAACGTGGGAACCCCTACGAGCAGTACTTC.

This chain connects TRBV6-5 to TRBJ2-7, with 10 bases aligning to TRBD1. This CDR3 spans 16 amino acids. Unmatched junction bases numbered 15, after V lost 6 bases and J lost 7 bases. CDR1 is MNHEY, CDR2 SVGAGI, per germline. The CDR3 DNA is TGTGCCAGCAGCGTAGGAGTGGGGACAGGGGTATTGGAGCAGTACTTC. This gives the protein CASSVGVGTGVLEQYF.

This CDR3 reads CASSLGVGTGGAEEQFF. The CDR3 DNA follows: TGCGCCAGCAGCTTGGGGGTCGGGACAGGGGGCGCCGAGGAGCAGTTCTTC. V gene TRBV5-1 combines with J gene TRBJ2-1, with 12 positions matching TRBD1. The CDR3 has 17 residues. The germline CDR1 and CDR2 sequences are SGHRS and YFSETQ. J was trimmed by 10 bases and V by 0 bases; bases with no gene match: 11.

This clonotype is deemed medium-sized. The chain recombines TRBV6-5 with TRBJ2-3, with TRBD1 as a possible D gene (6 bases). From germline, CDR1 is MNHEY and CDR2 SVGAGI. V was shortened by 6 bases and J by 2 bases, with 15 bases between the two germline ends. The CDR3 runs 15 residues. DNA for the CDR3: TGTGCCAGCAGGGCGACAGGTGCAAACACAGATACGCAGTATTTT. Residues: CASRATGANTDTQYF.

The chain is built from TRBV20-1 and TRBJ1-6, with unresolved D. Germline V gene sequence: CDR1 DFQATT, CDR2 SNEGSKA (reference sequence). The CDR3 covers 12 residues. Deletions cut 1 base from V and 14 bases from J, with 12 bases between. CDR3 sequence: CSARAGSATLHF. CDR3 nucleotide sequence: TGCAGTGCTAGAGCGGGGTCGGCCACCCTCCACTTT.

A note on this clonotype: The junction departs from the called germline gene at one end, perhaps through a read error. The CDR3 region has the DNA TGTGCCAGCAGCCAAGAGGGACAGAAGTACGAGCAGTACTTC. It encodes CASSQEGQKYEQYF. The chain carries TRBV4-3 and TRBJ2-7; 7 bases map to TRBD1. Germline values: CDR1 LGHNA, CDR2 YSLEER. The CDR3 consists of 14 residues.

The chain joins TRBV20-1 to TRBJ2-1; 7 nucleotides match TRBD2. This CDR3 contains 15 residues. Losses at the gene ends were 0 bases for V and 9 bases for J; bases not matched to a gene: 11. Germline CDR1 DFQATT, CDR2 SNEGSKA (reference sequence). CDR3 DNA sequence: TGCAGTGCTAGAGATGGAGCGGGGTCCCTCCTTGAGCAGTTCTTC. Residues: CSARDGAGSLLEQFF.

About this clonotype: This may arise from a read error, as a much more abundant clone is one base away. DNA of the CDR3: TGTGCCAGTAGCGAACGTTCTCAGTTTCAGCCCCAGCATTTT. Its protein is CASSERSQFQPQHF. The gene calls are TRBV19 and TRBJ1-5; unclear D gene. Trimming removed 6 bases at V and 6 bases at J, with 15 bases between. The CDR3 consists of 14 residues. Germline CDR1 is LNHDA and CDR2 is SQIVND (reference sequence).

The chain is built from TRBV7-6 and TRBJ2-5, with 10 nucleotides matching TRBD2. The CDR3 spans 16 residues. V was clipped by 6 bases and J by 1 base; unmatched bases: 8. CDR1 and CDR2 from the germline V gene are SGHVS and FNYEAQ. The CDR3 sequence is CASSQRLAGRQETQYF. In DNA, the CDR3 is TGTGCCAGCAGTCAACGACTAGCGGGCCGCCAAGAGACCCAGTACTTC. The variable domain in full, completed from reference TRBV7-6 and TRBJ2-5, reads GAGVSQSPRYKVTKRGQDVALRCDPISGHVSLYWYRQALGQGPEFLTYFNYEAQQDKSGLPNDRFSAERPEGSISTLTIQRTEQRDSAMYRCASSQRLAGRQETQYFGPGTRLLVL.

The gene calls are TRBV5-5 and TRBJ2-7, with TRBD1 as a possible D gene (5 bases). The CDR3 has 14 amino acids. Germline V gives CDR1 SGHKS, CDR2 YYEKEE (reference sequence). V was pared by 4 bases and J by 2 bases, with 13 bases between. This CDR3 is CASSPRQGPYEQYF. DNA of the CDR3: TGTGCCAGCAGCCCTCGGCAGGGTCCCTACGAGCAGTACTTC.

This clonotype was picked up a small number of times. The chain links TRBV11-1 to TRBJ2-1; D could derive from TRBD1 or TRBD2 (5 bases each). The CDR3 sequence is 14 residues long. With 5 bases removed from V and 8 bases from J, the gap between germline ends came to 16 bases. Germline loops: CDR1 SGHAT, CDR2 FQDESV (reference sequence). Written as DNA, the CDR3 is TGTGCCAGCAGCCAAATGCCCGGGGCGTATGAGCAGTTCTTC. This translates into CASSQMPGAYEQFF.

As DNA, the CDR3 is TGCAGTGCTCGAATACTAGCGGCCTCCTACAATGAGCAGTTCTTC. Translating gives CSARILAASYNEQFF. The chain employs TRBV20-1 and TRBJ2-1; 8 nucleotides align to TRBD2. The CDR3 is 15 residues long. The V and J ends lost 5 bases and 0 bases, in that order; junction bases with no gene match: 6. The V gene's germline CDR1 is DFQATT and CDR2 SNEGSKA (reference sequence).